The rows below give T cell receptor beta chains drawn from one sample of a study of blood T cell repertoires in COVID-19. The protocol was immunoSEQ multiplex PCR, while the TCRdb copy is restricted to in-frame clones and leaves out a portion. The table lists fewer than 45,000 clones, about 90% of them singletons. Sequencing was performed on peripheral blood. Source of these receptors: a woman under 40 in a cohort sampled during active COVID-19. Both conserved end residues are part of each CDR3. D genes are given only for firm matches. Size values are once, few and many counts, or a class for expanded clones, and some rows have none.

clone_size,j_call,d_call,v_call,cdr3_nt,cdr3_aa
NA,TRBJ1-1,NA,TRBV19,TGTGCCAGTAGTGGACAGAGCTGGGGGAACACTGAAGCTTTCTTT,CASSGQSWGNTEAFF
NA,TRBJ2-3,NA,TRBV3-1/TRBV3-2,TGTGCCAGCAGCCAAGATTTGGGGGCCGGCACAGATACGCAGTATTTT,CASSQDLGAGTDTQYF
few,TRBJ2-2,TRBD2,TRBV5-1,TGCGCCAGCAGCGTACGACTAGCGGGGAGAATCGGGGAGCTGTTTTTT,CASSVRLAGRIGELFF
NA,TRBJ1-1,NA,TRBV28,TGTGCCAGCAGCTTTATAGACCGACTTGAAGCTTTCTTT,CASSFIDRLEAFF
NA,TRBJ1-2,NA,TRBV9,TGTGCCAGCAGCGTAGCTACGGGCAGGGATGGCTATGGCTACACCTTC,CASSVATGRDGYGYTF
NA,TRBJ2-7,NA,TRBV12-1,TGTGCCAGCAGCTTCACCGGGGGACAGGGTGACTACGAGCAGTACTTC,CASSFTGGQGDYEQYF
NA,TRBJ1-3,TRBD1,TRBV2,TGTGCCGGAGGACAGGTCCGAAACACCATATATTTT,CAGGQVRNTIYF
NA,TRBJ1-6,TRBD1,TRBV6-2/TRBV6-3,TGTGCCAGCAGTTTAGGGACAGGAAGGTCACCCCTCCACTTT,CASSLGTGRSPLHF
NA,TRBJ1-6,TRBD1,TRBV6-6,TGTGCCAGCACCACAGGGGGCCATGGTTCACCCCTCCACTTT,CASTTGGHGSPLHF
NA,TRBJ2-7,TRBD1,TRBV7-9,TGTGCCAGCAGCCTGGGACAGGGGACCTACGAGCAGTACTTC,CASSLGQGTYEQYF
few,TRBJ2-6,NA,TRBV5-1,TGCGCCAGCAGCTTTACAGTCTCTGGGGCCAACGTCCTGACTTTC,CASSFTVSGANVLTF
once,TRBJ2-7,NA,TRBV13,TGTGCCAGCAGCTTAGGGGGGAGTGGTTTCGAGCAGTACTTC,CASSLGGSGFEQYF
NA,TRBJ2-5,NA,TRBV2,TGTGCCAGCAGTGAACCTACAGGGAAGGTCGAGGAGACCCAGTACTTC,CASSEPTGKVEETQYF
NA,TRBJ2-1,NA,TRBV19,TGTGCCAGTAGTATTAGAGGTCTTAGCAATGAGCAGTTCTTC,CASSIRGLSNEQFF
NA,TRBJ2-7,TRBD2,TRBV5-1,TGCGCCAGCAGCTTGCGACTAGCGGCCCCTAGCTCCTACGAGCAGTACTTC,CASSLRLAAPSSYEQYF
NA,TRBJ2-7,NA,TRBV19,TGTGCCAGTAGTATTGCAGGGGCCTCCTACGAGCAGTACTTC,CASSIAGASYEQYF
once,TRBJ1-5,NA,TRBV19,TGTGCCAGTAGTATAACGTGGGGGGGCAATCAGCCCCAGCATTTT,CASSITWGGNQPQHF
NA,TRBJ1-1,NA,TRBV7-8,TGTGCCAGCAGCTTAGCGGCGGGCCCGAACACTGAAGCTTTCTTT,CASSLAAGPNTEAFF
NA,TRBJ2-6,TRBD1,TRBV29-1,TGCAGCGTTGGGCCAGACGACAGGGCTGGGGCCAACGTCCTGACTTTC,CSVGPDDRAGANVLTF
NA,TRBJ1-4,NA,TRBV7-9,TGTGCCAGCAGCGCGCCGGACAAAGGGGCAACTAATGAAAAACTGTTTTTT,CASSAPDKGATNEKLFF
NA,TRBJ2-1,TRBD2,TRBV5-1,TGCGCCAGCAGCTTGGGAGCGGGAGGGCGGAATGAGCAGTTCTTC,CASSLGAGGRNEQFF
NA,TRBJ1-2,NA,TRBV14,TGTGCCAGCAGCCCCGGAGGCGCTGGCTACACCTTC,CASSPGGAGYTF
NA,TRBJ2-3,TRBD2,TRBV5-1,TGCGCCAGCAGCTCGACTAGCGGCACAGATACGCAGTATTTT,CASSSTSGTDTQYF
NA,TRBJ2-7,TRBD2,TRBV28,TGTGCCAGCAGTTATGACGGCGGGAGGGAATACGAGCAGTACTTC,CASSYDGGREYEQYF
NA,TRBJ1-2,NA,TRBV12-3/TRBV12-4,TGTGCCAGCAGTTTAGGGGAGGGATCTGGCTACACCTTC,CASSLGEGSGYTF
NA,TRBJ2-1,NA,TRBV30,TGTGCCTGGACCCGAGCGAGGAGCTCCTACAATGAGCAGTTCTTC,CAWTRARSSYNEQFF
once,TRBJ1-2,NA,TRBV27,TGTGCCAGCAGTTTAAACCGGGGATTGGTGGGCTACACCTTC,CASSLNRGLVGYTF
few,TRBJ2-1,NA,TRBV28,TGTGCCAGCAGTTTGAGGGAGAGCGCTTACAATGAGCAGTTCTTC,CASSLRESAYNEQFF
NA,TRBJ2-7,TRBD2,TRBV28,TGTGCCACCCTAGGACTAGCGGGGGGCCTCGAGCAGTACTTC,CATLGLAGGLEQYF
once,TRBJ1-4,TRBD1,TRBV7-9,TGTGCCAGCAGCTTAGGGATATGGACAGGGAGCGAAAAACTGTTTTTT,CASSLGIWTGSEKLFF
once,TRBJ2-7,TRBD2,TRBV7-6,TGTGCCAGCAGCTTAGGGACTAGCGGGACGGGGGAGCAGTACTTC,CASSLGTSGTGEQYF
NA,TRBJ2-7,TRBD2,TRBV5-1,TGCGCCAGCAGCTTGAGCGCTAGCGGGACTCGCGAGCAGTACTTC,CASSLSASGTREQYF
NA,TRBJ2-3,TRBD1,TRBV24-1,TGTGCCACCAGTGATTTGGGGCAGGGGGCCCTCACAGATACGCAGTATTTT,CATSDLGQGALTDTQYF
NA,TRBJ2-3,NA,TRBV24-1,TGTGCCACCAGTGATCCCAAACTCAAAGATACGCAGTATTTT,CATSDPKLKDTQYF
NA,TRBJ1-1,TRBD1,TRBV5-4,TGTGCCAGCAGCACGGGGACAGGGCACACTGAAGCTTTCTTT,CASSTGTGHTEAFF
NA,TRBJ1-2,NA,TRBV30,TGTGCCTGGAGTGGGACAGTAAACTATGGCTACACCTTC,CAWSGTVNYGYTF
NA,TRBJ2-1,NA,TRBV6-5,TGTGCCAGCAGTTACAGCGGGTGGGATAATGAGCAGTTCTTC,CASSYSGWDNEQFF
NA,TRBJ2-2,NA,TRBV9,TGTGCCAGCAGCGTAGGCTGGCTTAACACCGGGGAGCTGTTTTTT,CASSVGWLNTGELFF
NA,TRBJ2-3,NA,TRBV6-5,TGTGCCAGCAGTTACTCGCCAGTTACATCAGATACGCAGTATTTT,CASSYSPVTSDTQYF
NA,TRBJ2-3,NA,TRBV5-6,TGTGCCAGCAGCTTCAGGGCTCGTGAAGGTACGCAGTATTTT,CASSFRAREGTQYF
NA,TRBJ1-3,NA,TRBV9,TGTGCCAGCAGGGGGGGGAACTCTGGAAACACCATATATTTT,CASRGGNSGNTIYF
NA,TRBJ2-4,NA,TRBV5-1,TGCGCCAGCAGCCCCTGGACAGACCTAGCCAAAAACATTCAGTACTTC,CASSPWTDLAKNIQYF
once,TRBJ2-2,TRBD1,TRBV14,TGTGCCAGCAGCCCCGGGACAGACAACACCGGGGAGCTGTTTTTT,CASSPGTDNTGELFF
once,TRBJ1-2,TRBD1,TRBV7-2,TGTGCCAGCAGCTTAGGGACAGGGAGCTATGGCTACACCTTC,CASSLGTGSYGYTF